A selection of T cell receptor beta chains follows, all from one sample in a study of T cell changes during pregnancy in multiple sclerosis. Repertoires were generated with immunoSEQ multiplex PCR, while TCRdb's copy carries only in-frame clones and drops some. The table lists tens of thousands of clones, over 80% of them singletons, with about 0.93% in the top ten. Source: peripheral blood, taken in the first trimester of pregnancy. These receptors were taken from a female donor with multiple sclerosis, enrolled in a pregnancy study. Each CDR3 is given with its conserved first and last residue. The D gene is left open where the match is weak. Clone size is given for some rows only: seen once, a few or many times, or a class if the clone is expanded.

clone_size j_call v_call d_call cdr3_nt cdr3_aa
NA TRBJ1-1 TRBV27 TRBD1 TGTGCCAGCAGTTTAGACAGGGCCACTGAAGCTTTCTTT CASSLDRATEAFF
NA TRBJ2-1 TRBV28 TRBD1 TGTGCCAGCAGTAGGGGACAGGGGGCGGATGAGCAGTTCTTC CASSRGQGADEQFF
NA TRBJ1-2 TRBV12-5 TRBD1 TGTGCTAGTGGTTTGGACAGGGGGTTGTTTGGTGGCTACACCTTC CASGLDRGLFGGYTF
NA TRBJ1-4 TRBV25-1 NA TGTGCCAGCAGTGCCTCGGGGAGCACCCTATATGAAAAACTGTTTTTT CASSASGSTLYEKLFF
NA TRBJ2-5 TRBV5-4 TRBD2 TGTGCCAGCAGCTTGGGGTCTAGCGGGAAGAAAGAGACCCAGTACTTC CASSLGSSGKKETQYF
once TRBJ2-4 TRBV7-2 TRBD2 TGTGCCAGCAGCTTAGAGATAGCGGGGGGGAAATCTGGCAAAAACATTCAGTACTTC CASSLEIAGGKSGKNIQYF
NA TRBJ1-1 TRBV9 NA TGTGCCAGCAGCGTAGAGCCAGGGGACACTGAAGCTTTCTTT CASSVEPGDTEAFF
NA TRBJ2-1 TRBV7-2 NA TGTGCCAGCAGCTCTTCTAGTCTATCCAATGAGCAGTTCTTC CASSSSSLSNEQFF
NA TRBJ1-4 TRBV19 TRBD1 TGTGCCAGTAGTGCGACAGGGGGCACTAATGAAAAACTGTTTTTT CASSATGGTNEKLFF
NA TRBJ1-2 TRBV2 NA TGTGCCAGCAGTGAACAGCGCCTCTATGGCTACACCTTC CASSEQRLYGYTF
NA TRBJ2-3 TRBV27 TRBD2 TGTGCCAGCAGTCCTGGACTAGCGGGAGCGACAGATACGCAGTATTTT CASSPGLAGATDTQYF
NA TRBJ1-2 TRBV5-4 NA TGTGCCAGCAGCTTGGGGGGTCTGGGGAGGGACTATGGCTACACCTTC CASSLGGLGRDYGYTF
once TRBJ1-1 TRBV10-3 TRBD1 TGTGCCATCAGTGTGGGACAGACTCCTTTCTTT CAISVGQTPFF
NA TRBJ2-5 TRBV10-2 TRBD2 TGCGCCAGCAGTGTAGCGGGAGGCCTCCAAGAGACCCAGTACTTC CASSVAGGLQETQYF
NA TRBJ2-4 TRBV19 TRBD1 TGTGCCAGTAGCACAGGGGGGACAGGGGCCGCCAAAAACATTCAGTACTTC CASSTGGTGAAKNIQYF
once TRBJ2-7 TRBV7-9 NA TGTGCCAGCAGCTTAGAGAACCGGGAGCAGTACTTC CASSLENREQYF
NA TRBJ1-1 TRBV7-6 NA TGTGCCAGCAGCTTCTCTAATATTCGGGAAGCTTTCTTT CASSFSNIREAFF
once TRBJ2-7 TRBV29-1 TRBD2 TGCAGCGTTGCTCCGGGACTAGGAATGGACTACGAGCAGTACTTC CSVAPGLGMDYEQYF
NA TRBJ2-3 TRBV29-1 TRBD2 TGCAGCGTTGAAGAATCCAGCGGGAAAAAATATTTT CSVEESSGKKYF
NA TRBJ1-1 TRBV7-2 TRBD1 TGTGCCAGCAGCTTTTACAGGGGAGGGAACACTGAAGCTTTCTTT CASSFYRGGNTEAFF
NA TRBJ1-2 TRBV28 NA TGTGCCAGTCTACCCGGGACTTTCAACTATGGCTACACCTTC CASLPGTFNYGYTF
once TRBJ2-1 TRBV7-6 TRBD2 TGTGCCAGCAGCCAAAGGACTAGCGGGGGGGCGAATGAGCAGTTCTTC CASSQRTSGGANEQFF
NA TRBJ1-1 TRBV18 TRBD1 TGTGCCAGCTCACCATTCGCGGGACAGGAAAACACTGAAGCTTTCTTT CASSPFAGQENTEAFF
NA TRBJ2-3 TRBV27 NA TGTGCCAGTTCGGACTTCGAGGCAGATACGCAGTATTTT CASSDFEADTQYF
NA TRBJ1-1 TRBV21-1 NA TGTGCCAGCAGCAAAGTTCGGGAGTTGAACACTGAAGCTTTCTTT CASSKVRELNTEAFF
NA TRBJ2-7 TRBV2 NA TGTGCCAGCAGTGAACGGACTCGCGCCTGGGGGGTCCCCTACGAGCAGTACTTC CASSERTRAWGVPYEQYF
NA TRBJ2-2 TRBV19 TRBD1 TGTGCCAGTAGTATTATGACAGGGCTTGGCACCGGGGAGCTGTTTTTT CASSIMTGLGTGELFF
few TRBJ1-1 TRBV19 NA TGTGCCAGTAGTTGGAGGACTGAAGCTTTCTTT CASSWRTEAFF
NA TRBJ1-1 TRBV7-9 NA TGTGCCAGCAGCTTTGTCGGGGAGAACACTGAAGCTTTCTTT CASSFVGENTEAFF
NA TRBJ1-5 TRBV21-1 NA TGTGCCAGCAGCAGACAAGGGGTGGGCAATCAGCCCCAGCATTTT CASSRQGVGNQPQHF
once TRBJ1-2 TRBV7-9 NA TGTGCCAGCAGTAACAGAACCCACTATGGCTACACCTTC CASSNRTHYGYTF
NA TRBJ2-7 TRBV6-6 NA TGTGCCAGCACTGGACAACCCTACGAGCAGTACTTC CASTGQPYEQYF
NA TRBJ2-2 TRBV5-1 TRBD2 TGCGCCAGCAGCTTGGCTAGCGGGGGAGCCGGGGAGCTGTTTTTT CASSLASGGAGELFF
NA TRBJ2-7 TRBV27 NA TGTGCCAGCAGTTTGCAGGAAAGCTCCTACGAGCAGTACTTC CASSLQESSYEQYF
NA TRBJ2-7 TRBV5-1 NA TGCGCCAGCAGGCCTACAGGAGGGGCAGCCTACGAGCAGTACTTC CASRPTGGAAYEQYF
NA TRBJ2-1 TRBV15 NA TGTGCCACCAGCAGAGCGCAGGGGCTCTACAATGAGCAGTTCTTC CATSRAQGLYNEQFF
NA TRBJ2-3 TRBV11-2 TRBD1 TGTGCCAGCAGAAGACAGGGCGATGTTACGCAGTATTTT CASRRQGDVTQYF
NA TRBJ1-2 TRBV4-2 TRBD1 TGTGCCAGCAGCCCGGGGACAGGGATACATACCTATGGCTACACCTTC CASSPGTGIHTYGYTF
NA TRBJ2-7 TRBV15 NA TGTGCCACCAGCGAGAGGGTGCCAACCTACGAGCAGTACTTC CATSERVPTYEQYF
NA TRBJ1-5 TRBV7-6 NA TGTGCCAGCAGCTTAGAAGGGTGGAGACAGGCAAATCAGCCCCAGCATTTT CASSLEGWRQANQPQHF
few TRBJ2-7 TRBV4-1 TRBD1 TGCGCCAGCAGCCAAGCGCCCACAGGGGGCTTTTACGAGCAGTACTTC CASSQAPTGGFYEQYF
NA TRBJ2-7 TRBV4-1 NA TGCGCCAGCAGCCAAGTCGGGGTGCGGGAGCAGTACTTC CASSQVGVREQYF
once TRBJ2-7 TRBV28 NA TGTGCCAGCAGGCCAACAGGGATTGAGCAGTACTTC CASRPTGIEQYF
NA TRBJ2-5 TRBV2 TRBD1 TGTGCCAGCAGCAAACGGACAGGGGGAGAGACCCAGTACTTC CASSKRTGGETQYF
NA TRBJ2-1 TRBV27 NA TGTGCCAGCAGTTTGGGCTGGACAACGTACAATGAGCAGTTCTTC CASSLGWTTYNEQFF
NA TRBJ2-7 TRBV7-9 TRBD1 TGTGCCAGCAGCTTAGCCGGACAGGGCCTGGGGGAGCAGTACTTC CASSLAGQGLGEQYF
NA TRBJ2-2 TRBV9 TRBD1 TGTGCCAGCAGCGTCACCCCCGGGACAGAAAACACCGGGGAGCTGTTTTTT CASSVTPGTENTGELFF
NA TRBJ2-3 TRBV18 NA TGTGCCAGCTCACCACGGGCGCGGGGATCCACAGATACGCAGTATTTT CASSPRARGSTDTQYF
NA TRBJ2-7 TRBV7-9 TRBD1 TGTGCCAGCAGCTTCCCACAGGGGTCGGAGGAGCAGTACTTC CASSFPQGSEEQYF
once TRBJ1-2 TRBV5-1 NA TGCGCCAGCAGCTTGGAGGGGTCTAACTATGGCTACACCTTC CASSLEGSNYGYTF
few TRBJ1-2 TRBV7-9 NA TGTGCCAGCAGCTCGGGTTCTAACTATGGCTACACCTTC CASSSGSNYGYTF
NA TRBJ2-3 TRBV27 TRBD2 TGTGCCAGCAGTCTCGGACTAGCGGGTGGGAATACGCAGTATTTT CASSLGLAGGNTQYF
NA TRBJ2-6 TRBV12-5 NA TGTGCTAGTAGCTCCTCTGGGGCCAACGTCCTGACTTTC CASSSSGANVLTF
once TRBJ2-3 TRBV2 TRBD1 TGTGCCTGCAAGCCTCAGGGGGCCACAGATACGCAGTATTTT CACKPQGATDTQYF
NA TRBJ1-1 TRBV5-1 TRBD1 TGCGCCAGCAGCCACTCAAGACAGGGGAGGACTGAAGCTTTCTTT CASSHSRQGRTEAFF